The 17 T cell receptor beta chains presented below share a single source sample, sequenced in a study of cytomegalovirus exposure and HLA in healthy donors. The PCR was carried out with 60 Vbeta primers and 13 Jbeta primers. Sequencing was performed with immunoSEQ multiplex PCR; in TCRdb, only in-frame clones are kept and a portion is missing. The table includes 70,000 to 90,000 clones, around 65% detected once. Sequenced material: PBMCs. The receptors derive from a man between 60 and 75 years old in good health and CMV-seropositive.

This rearrangement joins TRBV28 to TRBJ2-7, with 10 bases that match TRBD1. The CDR3 sequence is 13 residues long. Losses at the gene ends were 10 bases for V and 4 bases for J; bases not matched to a gene: 7. CDR1 and CDR2 from the germline V gene are MDHEN and SYDVKM. The CDR3 protein is CATTDRGRYEQYF. Here the CDR3 DNA reads TGTGCCACCACCGACAGGGGGCGGTACGAGCAGTACTTC.

CDR3: CASSPGTSGRNNEQFF. The CDR3 coding sequence is TGCGCCAGCAGCCCCGGGACTAGCGGGAGGAACAATGAGCAGTTCTTC. The genes are TRBV4-1 and TRBJ2-1; 15 positions match TRBD2. This CDR3 is built from 16 residues. V lost 4 bases, J lost 5 bases, and 3 bases stayed unmatched. CDR1 is MGHRA and CDR2 is YSYEKL in the germline V gene.

The chain couples TRBV6-5 to TRBJ2-7; 11 bases map to TRBD1. This CDR3 is 16 amino acids long. J lost 3 bases, V lost 2 bases, and 6 bases had no gene match. Germline values: CDR1 MNHEY, CDR2 SVGAGI. The CDR3 nucleotides are TGTGCCAGCAGTTACCTTCCCGGGACAGGGGGCTACGAGCAGTACTTC. The encoded protein is CASSYLPGTGGYEQYF.

V and J are TRBV27 and TRBJ2-7, with TRBD1 matching over 7 bases. With V trimmed by 5 bases and J by 3 bases, 7 bases remained unmatched. The germline V gene has CDR1 MNHEY and CDR2 SMNVEV (reference sequence). CDR3 length equals 14 residues. The CDR3 bases are TGTGCCAGCAGTCGACAGGGTATAGACTACGAGCAGTACTTC. This gives the protein CASSRQGIDYEQYF.

This chain links TRBV18 with TRBJ2-7; tentatively, D is TRBD2 (5 bases). The CDR3 has 13 amino acids. Germline CDR1 reads KGHSH; CDR2 reads LQKENI. V dropped 2 bases and J dropped 2 bases, with 7 bases sitting between them. The CDR3 region has the DNA TGTGCCAGCTCACCAGCGGGCGCCTACGAGCAGTACTTC. This encodes CASSPAGAYEQYF.

The chain links TRBV10-3 to TRBJ2-1, with 9 bases that match TRBD2. The CDR3 consists of 12 residues. CDR1 is ENHRY and CDR2 is SYGVKD in the germline V gene. With V trimmed by 6 bases and J by 12 bases, 6 bases remained unmatched. Written as DNA, the CDR3 is TGTGCCATCAGGCCGGGTAGCGGGGGGCAGTTCTTC. This encodes CAIRPGSGGQFF.

In regard to this clone: Likely a read error: the CDR3 ends without its conserved phenylalanine or tryptophan. J is TRBJ2-7 and V is TRBV28; possible D gene TRBD2, 6 bases. CDR1 and CDR2 from the germline V gene are MDHEN and SYDVKM. The ends were cut back, 6 bases at V and 3 bases at J, with 9 bases in the middle. CDR3 length: 12 amino acids. This CDR3 reads CASSLGGYEQYS. The CDR3 nucleotides read TGTGCCAGCAGCCTGGGAGGCTACGAGCAGTACTCC.

The chain recombines TRBV10-3 with TRBJ2-1; TRBD2 matches at 10 bases. This CDR3 region has 19 residues. Germline V gene sequence: CDR1 ENHRY, CDR2 SYGVKD. The V gene end was trimmed by 3 bases and the J gene end by 4 bases; junction bases not matched to a gene: 15. CDR3 protein: CAISDRDKPGTSAYNEQFF. Here the CDR3 DNA reads TGTGCCATCAGTGATCGGGACAAGCCCGGGACTAGCGCTTACAATGAGCAGTTCTTC.

This chain links TRBV6-1 with TRBJ1-1; unclear D gene. The germline V gene has CDR1 MNHNS and CDR2 SASEGT. The CDR3 contains 12 residues. The V and J ends lost 8 bases and 4 bases respectively, with 11 bases between them. The CDR3 loop reads CASFLSSTEAFF. The CDR3 DNA reads TGTGCCAGCTTCTTGTCCAGCACTGAAGCTTTCTTT.

This clone was observed a few times. The chain is built from TRBV6-5 and TRBJ2-7; 7 bases fit TRBD1. Germline values: CDR1 MNHEY, CDR2 SVGAGI. V was pared by 5 bases and J by 2 bases, with 6 bases of the junction left unmatched. The CDR3 is 14 amino acids. For the CDR3, the DNA is TGTGCCAGCAGTCTATGGACAGGAGCCTACGAGCAGTACTTC. As protein: CASSLWTGAYEQYF.

The chain couples TRBV7-3 to TRBJ2-1, with D perhaps TRBD2 (5 bases). The V and J ends lost 5 bases and 10 bases respectively, with 15 bases between them. CDR1 SGHTA and CDR2 FQGTGA come from the germline V gene. The CDR3 totals 13 residues. The CDR3 here is CASSPAPTGEQFF. CDR3 sequence (DNA): TGTGCCAGCAGCCCCGCCCCAACGGGGGAGCAGTTCTTC.

As regards this clone: Its ends do not fully match the called genes, so a read error is possible. The V call is TRBV7-9, the J call TRBJ1-2; D is perhaps TRBD1 (6 bases). Looked up from germline, CDR1 is SEHNR and CDR2 is FQNEAQ (reference sequence). The CDR3 contains 12 residues. The CDR3 reads CSSSLGGDGYTF. In DNA, the CDR3 is TGTTCCAGCAGCTTAGGGGGAGATGGCTACACCTTC.

J is TRBJ2-7 and V is TRBV7-2, with 7 positions matching TRBD2. The CDR3 totals 12 residues. Germline assignment: CDR1 SGHTA and CDR2 FQGNSA. Germline trimming cut 4 bases from V and 6 bases from J; bases unmatched to any gene: 3. CDR3 sequence: CASSSTSAEQYF. CDR3 nucleotides: TGTGCCAGCAGCTCAACTAGCGCCGAGCAGTACTTC.

This clone showed up just a few times. The chain's CDR3 is CAWSVGGSNQPQHF. CDR3 sequence (DNA): TGTGCCTGGAGTGTAGGAGGTAGCAATCAGCCCCAGCATTTT. The V gene is TRBV30, the J gene TRBJ1-5; no firm D call. CDR3 length: 14 amino acids. Trimming took off 0 bases at V and 0 bases at J, with 6 bases between the two ends. Germline V CDR1 and CDR2: GTSNPN, SVGIG (reference sequence).

In DNA, the CDR3 is TGTGCCAGCAGCTTGGTTGCGGGACCTAGCACAGATACGCAGTATTTT. Translation: CASSLVAGPSTDTQYF. The V gene is TRBV5-4, the J gene TRBJ2-3; possible D gene TRBD2, 6 bases. CDR1 is SGHNT, CDR2 YYREEE, per germline (reference sequence). The CDR3 runs to 16 residues. The ends were cut back, 0 bases at V and 0 bases at J, with 11 bases in the middle.

The chain combines TRBV28 with TRBJ1-2, with TRBD1 matching 8 bases. The CDR3 contains 14 residues. From germline, CDR1 is MDHEN and CDR2 SYDVKM. Unmatched junction bases numbered 7, after V lost 4 bases and J lost 6 bases. CDR3: CASSSGTGENGYTF. CDR3 sequence (DNA): TGTGCCAGCAGTTCCGGGACAGGTGAAAATGGCTACACCTTC.

This clone was observed a few times. This chain connects TRBV4-3 to TRBJ2-1; the match to TRBD2 covers 9 bases. The V segment lost 1 base and the J segment 2 bases; nucleotides outside the gene matches: 0. Germline values: CDR1 LGHNA, CDR2 YSLEER. CDR3 length: 15 amino acids. DNA of the CDR3: TGCGCCAGCAGCCAAGGCGGGGGGGCCTACAATGAGCAGTTCTTC. Translated: CASSQGGGAYNEQFF.